This T cell receptor beta chain was observed in a study of CD8+CD57+ T cells in acquired aplastic anemia. Study-wide findings and caveats: Lower diversity marked CD8+CD57+ cells in patients, relative to total CD4+ and CD8+ pools.

To note about this clonotype: Antigen specificity is unknown.

Both TCR beta VDJ combination and CDR3 sequence profiling were carried out. Genomic DNA was the template for this profiling. TCRdb used MiXCR to reprocess the reads, holding one entry per CDR3 protein. Of around 21,000 distinct CDR3 sequences in the sample, 30% to 40% were seen once. Flow cytometry had shown expanded CD8+CD57+ cells in the patients chosen for sequencing. Looked up from germline, CDR1 is MNHEY and CDR2 is SMNVEV (reference sequence). V lost 1 base and J 5 bases, leaving 12 bases between the germline ends. This CDR3 spans 14 amino acids. The V gene is TRBV27, the J gene TRBJ2-7, with unresolved D. The clonotype comes from a human donor with aplastic anemia. Sequences were obtained from CD8+CD57+ T cells sorted from PBMCs. Subset in this sample: bead-enriched CD8+CD57+ effector memory T cells from SAA patients. CDR3 nucleotide sequence: TGTGCCAGCAGTTTATTAATGAAGGCCCACGAGCAGTACTTC. As protein: CASSLLMKAHEQYF.